This TCR beta chain comes out of a study of response to subunit inactivated influenza vaccine. TCRdb called the RT-PCR reads again in MiXCR, with one record for every CDR3 protein. The data contain about 800,000 distinct CDR3 sequences, around 21% of them seen just once; the ten biggest clones take up around 9.6%. Trimming took off 6 bases at V and 5 bases at J, with 22 bases between the two ends. This CDR3 region has 15 residues. Per germline, CDR1 DFQATT and CDR2 SNEGSKA (reference sequence). Details on this clonotype: What it binds is unknown.

Study outcomes and limitations: With each seasonal influenza vaccination, the authors suggested, few new T cells are recruited.

The source was PBMCs from blood, collected 4 to 6 days after vaccination. The TCR sequence derives from a man aged 50-60 years who received an inactivated influenza vaccine. This rearrangement joins TRBV20-1 to TRBJ2-5; D possibly corresponds to TRBD2 (6 bases). CDR3 sequence (DNA): TGCAGTGCCCCCCCTCCTCTAGCGTTAGCGGAGACCCAGTACTTC. Translated, it gives CSAPPPLALAETQYF.